The TCR beta chain under discussion was sequenced for a study of identical twins (dated by TCRdb to 2015 to 2016). General notes on the study: To test whether fetal clonotypes persist, the study used deep sequencing on TCR alpha and beta repertoires from monozygotic twins, unrelated adults of various ages, and cord blood. To rule out contamination, replicate twin experiments were performed at different times with different library preparation protocols. The investigation overall reported the following: Compared with coincidental sharing between unrelated individuals, out-of-frame TCR alpha sequences shared between twins had an excess of sequences with low generation probability. Zero-insertion analyses could be partly confounded by invariant T cells such as MAIT and iNKT, though diverse VJ usage argued against such confounding for most clonotypes. Fewer insertions were carried by abundant cord blood beta clonotypes; a weaker similar trend was observed in young adult naive repertoires, while no such trend was observed in memory repertoires. The excess sharing between twins in beta out-of-frame sequences was weaker because fewer shared sequences reduced the signal-to-noise ratio. Because the same donors could not be followed over many years, the conclusions depended on cross-sectional statistical analysis. In monozygotic twins, out-of-frame TCR alpha sharing was systematically underestimated by recombination models, although the models agreed with sharing between unrelated individuals.

Every donor was a healthy Caucasian. Three pairs of female monozygotic twins, all aged about 18 to 29 years, made up the twin cohort. Peripheral blood mononuclear cells were the source from which RNA for the TCR libraries was isolated. The germline V gene (reference sequence) sets CDR1 to DFQATT and CDR2 to SNEGSKA. The trim is 6 bases for V and 10 bases for J, with a gap of 21 bases between the germline ends. The CDR3 runs 13 residues from the cysteine to the phenylalanine. Only CDR3 DNA remains: 39 bases, in frame from the first base. The sample holds a few counts of this clonotype. Its specific antigen is unknown. Within one base of it there is no much larger clone, and no base qualities were kept. The library was built by means of 5' RACE. Instrument used: Illumina HiSeq 2000. Template switching introduced a universal primer binding site; the final cDNA contained a unique molecular identifier, enabling accurate counting of TCR cDNA molecules. First-strand cDNA for TCR alpha and beta chains was synthesized from specific primers in the conserved constant-segment region. Each cDNA library was double barcoded, with a SMART-Mk sample barcode plus Illumina barcodes, to control for contamination. TruSeq adapter sequences and Illumina sample barcodes were added in two successive PCR steps. TCR alpha and beta cDNA libraries were sequenced on the Illumina HiSeq platform with custom primers. Regarding the original processing steps: MiGEC processed the raw reads to extract unique molecular identifiers, while MiXCR was used to determine the CDR3 positions. For each individual, recombination models were inferred using an EM algorithm with the repgenHMM and IGoR tools. The analysis of shared clonotypes was done with the tcR package in R, with sharing normalized by the product of cloneset sizes. To study raw recombination without the effects of thymic and clonal selection, out-of-frame nonproductive sequences were analyzed. The public reads were reanalyzed by TCRdb: fastp trimming at Q25, MiXCR alignment, in-frame beta chains only. Here each entry gathers all rows of one CDR3 protein and keeps the most common genes and DNA. These V and J calls derive from TCRdb rather than the authors' analysis. This sample has roughly 750,000 distinct CDR3 sequences in its table, and 21% of those were observed once. The ten largest clones represent about 4.5% of the sample.

The sample was also reused in another study, on T cells expressing NK-cell markers. The second study, in turn, reports: Three sorted T-cell subsets (CD3+CD56+NKG2C+, CD3+CD56+NKG2C- and CD3+CD56-NKG2C+) from under ten donors had their TCR beta-chain repertoires profiled. Of the eight sequenced donors, seven were found to be HCMV-seropositive and one was found to be HCMV-seronegative. In several experiments an anti-gammadeltaTCR antibody was added to restrict sorting to alphabetaTCR-expressing T cells. In roughly 6 donors, the dominant CD3+CD56+NKG2C+ clonotypes were found to rank among the top 10 CD8+ clonotypes and to make up about 1.0-7.5% of CD8+ T cells. Those dominant clonotypes were again the most abundant among CD3+CD56-NKG2C+ cells in a handful of donors, at 28.3-60.1%. Whether the expanded NKG2C-expressing T cell clones were specific for HCMV antigens was left unclear. The study sequenced eight donors, all healthy volunteers chosen at random: three men and five women. HCMV serostatus was determined by detecting HCMV-specific IgG in serum with a commercial ELISA kit. For several donors, bulk peripheral blood T-cell repertoires were additionally sequenced from unsorted PBMC. MIGEC was used to demultiplex reads and group reads by UMI, and MiTCR was used to assemble and quantify clonotypes. To remove erroneous sequences, TCR cDNA sequences were retained only when supported by two or more reads. The tcR package was used for downstream repertoire analysis, and clonotypes were matched between fractions using CDR3 nucleotide sequence together with V segment. VDJmatch was used to annotate antigen specificity against VDJdb, with one amino acid substitution in CDR3 allowed.

This chain joins TRBV20-1 to TRBJ2-5; TRBD2 could be the D gene, as 6 bases match. This sequence was found in a woman younger than 35 in good health. Specimen: PBMCs. The CDR3 region: CSAQLTVGEDQYF. The DNA sequence is given as TGCAGTGCCCAGCTGACAGTGGGGGAGGACCAGTACTTC.